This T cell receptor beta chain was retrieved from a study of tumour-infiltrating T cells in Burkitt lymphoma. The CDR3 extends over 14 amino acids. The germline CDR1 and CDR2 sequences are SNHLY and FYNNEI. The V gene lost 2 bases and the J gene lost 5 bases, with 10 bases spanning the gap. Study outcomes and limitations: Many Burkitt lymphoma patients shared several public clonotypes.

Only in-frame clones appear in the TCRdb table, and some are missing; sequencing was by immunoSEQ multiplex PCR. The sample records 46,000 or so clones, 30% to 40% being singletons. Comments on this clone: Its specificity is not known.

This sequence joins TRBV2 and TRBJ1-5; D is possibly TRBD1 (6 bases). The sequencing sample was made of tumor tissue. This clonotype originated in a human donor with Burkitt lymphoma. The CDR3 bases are TGTGCCAGCAGTGAATCAGGGGCTGATCAGCCCCAGCATTTT. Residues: CASSESGADQPQHF.